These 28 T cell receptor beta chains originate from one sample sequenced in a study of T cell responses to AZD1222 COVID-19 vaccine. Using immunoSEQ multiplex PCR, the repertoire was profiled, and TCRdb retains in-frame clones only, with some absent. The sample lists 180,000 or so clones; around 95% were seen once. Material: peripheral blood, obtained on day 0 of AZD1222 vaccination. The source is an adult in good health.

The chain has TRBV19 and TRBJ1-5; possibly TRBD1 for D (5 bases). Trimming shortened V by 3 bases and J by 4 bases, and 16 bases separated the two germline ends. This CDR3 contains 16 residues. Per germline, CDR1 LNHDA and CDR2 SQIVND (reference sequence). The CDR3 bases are TGTGCCAGTAGTATCGCATCGGGACGGTCGAATCAGCCCCAGCATTTT. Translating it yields CASSIASGRSNQPQHF.

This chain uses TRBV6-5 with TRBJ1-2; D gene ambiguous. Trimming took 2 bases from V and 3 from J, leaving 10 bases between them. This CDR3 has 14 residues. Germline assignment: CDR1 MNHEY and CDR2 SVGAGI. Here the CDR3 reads CASSYQGPYYGYTF. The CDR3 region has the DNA TGTGCCAGCAGTTACCAAGGACCCTACTATGGCTACACCTTC.

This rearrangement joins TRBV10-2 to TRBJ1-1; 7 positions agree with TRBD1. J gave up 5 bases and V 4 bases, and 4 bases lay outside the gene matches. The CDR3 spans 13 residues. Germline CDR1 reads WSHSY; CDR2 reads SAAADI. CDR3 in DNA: TGCGCCAGCAGTGTCACAGGGGTTACTGAAGCTTTCTTT. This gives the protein CASSVTGVTEAFF.

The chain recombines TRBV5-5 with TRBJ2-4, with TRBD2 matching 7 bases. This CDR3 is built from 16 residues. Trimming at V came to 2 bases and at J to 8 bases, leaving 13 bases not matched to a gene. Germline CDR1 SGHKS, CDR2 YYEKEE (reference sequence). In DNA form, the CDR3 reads TGTGCCAGCAGCTTCTTTTTTGCGGGAGTGGCGGACATTCAGTACTTC. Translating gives CASSFFFAGVADIQYF.

CDR3 sequence (DNA): TGTGCCAGCTGGGGGACTTCCTACGAGCAGTACTTC. Residues: CASWGTSYEQYF. V and J are TRBV25-1 and TRBJ2-7, with D tentatively TRBD2 (6 bases). The V and J ends lost 8 bases and 1 base respectively, with 9 bases between them. Looked up from germline, CDR1 is MGHDK and CDR2 is SYGVNS. CDR3 length: 12 residues.

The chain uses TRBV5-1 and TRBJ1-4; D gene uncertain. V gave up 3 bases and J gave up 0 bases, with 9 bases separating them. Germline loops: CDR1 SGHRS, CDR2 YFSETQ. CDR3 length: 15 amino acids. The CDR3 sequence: CASSSKGSTNEKLFF. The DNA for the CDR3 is TGCGCCAGCAGCTCGAAAGGGTCAACTAATGAAAAACTGTTTTTT.

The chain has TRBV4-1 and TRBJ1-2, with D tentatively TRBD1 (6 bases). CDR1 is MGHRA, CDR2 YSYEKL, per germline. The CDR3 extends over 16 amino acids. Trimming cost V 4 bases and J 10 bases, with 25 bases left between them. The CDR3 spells CASSLRRADRLPPYTF. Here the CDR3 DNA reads TGCGCCAGCAGCCTCAGGAGGGCAGACAGGTTGCCCCCCTACACCTTC.

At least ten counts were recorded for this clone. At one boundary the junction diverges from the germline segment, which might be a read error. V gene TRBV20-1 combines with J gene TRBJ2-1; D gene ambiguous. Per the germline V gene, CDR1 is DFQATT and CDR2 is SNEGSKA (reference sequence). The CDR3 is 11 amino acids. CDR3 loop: CSAPVGPEKVF. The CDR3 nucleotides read TGCAGTGCCCCGGTAGGCCCGGAAAAGGTCTTC.

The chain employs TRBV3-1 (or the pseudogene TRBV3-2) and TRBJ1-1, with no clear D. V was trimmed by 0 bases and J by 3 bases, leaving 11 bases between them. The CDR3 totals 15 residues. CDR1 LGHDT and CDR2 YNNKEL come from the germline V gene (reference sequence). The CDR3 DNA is TGTGCCAGCAGCCAAGAAATAGCGAGGGACACTGAAGCTTTCTTT. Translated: CASSQEIARDTEAFF.

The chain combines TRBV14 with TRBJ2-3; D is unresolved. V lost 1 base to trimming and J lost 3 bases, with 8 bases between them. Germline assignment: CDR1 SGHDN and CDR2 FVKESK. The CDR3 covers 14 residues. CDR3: CASSQALVTDTQYF. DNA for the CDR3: TGTGCCAGCAGCCAAGCCCTAGTAACAGATACGCAGTATTTT.

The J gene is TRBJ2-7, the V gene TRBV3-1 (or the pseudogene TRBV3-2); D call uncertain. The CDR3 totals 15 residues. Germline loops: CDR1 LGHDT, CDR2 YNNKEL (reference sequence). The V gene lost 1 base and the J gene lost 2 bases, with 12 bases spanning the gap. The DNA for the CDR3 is TGTGCCAGCAGCCAAGCTCCAGGTTTCCCCTACGAGCAGTACTTC. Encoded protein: CASSQAPGFPYEQYF.

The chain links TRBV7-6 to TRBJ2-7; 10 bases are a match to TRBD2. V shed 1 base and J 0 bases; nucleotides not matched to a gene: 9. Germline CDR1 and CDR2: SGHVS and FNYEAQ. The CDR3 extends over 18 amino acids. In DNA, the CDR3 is TGTGCCAGCAGCTTAGGAGCGGGAGGGACCTCGAGCTCCTACGAGCAGTACTTC. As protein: CASSLGAGGTSSSYEQYF.

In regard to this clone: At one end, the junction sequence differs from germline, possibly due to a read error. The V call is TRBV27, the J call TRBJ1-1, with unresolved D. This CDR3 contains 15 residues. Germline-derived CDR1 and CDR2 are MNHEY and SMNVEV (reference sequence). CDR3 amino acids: CASRFSGNQNTEAFF. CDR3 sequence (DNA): TGTGCCAGCCGTTTTTCGGGAAATCAGAACACTGAAGCTTTCTTT.

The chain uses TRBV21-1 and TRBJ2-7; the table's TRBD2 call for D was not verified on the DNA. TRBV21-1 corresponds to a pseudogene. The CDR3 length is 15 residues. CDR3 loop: CASSKIRGGLFEQYF. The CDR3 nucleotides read TGTGCCAGCAGCAAAATACGGGGAGGCCTATTTGAGCAGTACTTC.

This CDR3 is CASSFRQGVDEQYF. CDR3 coding DNA: TGTGCCAGCAGTTTTCGGCAGGGTGTTGACGAGCAGTACTTC. The chain carries TRBV27 and TRBJ2-7, with D possibly being TRBD1 (5 bases). The germline V gene has CDR1 MNHEY and CDR2 SMNVEV (reference sequence). Trimming stripped 3 bases from V and 5 bases from J, with 14 bases between. The CDR3 runs to 14 residues.

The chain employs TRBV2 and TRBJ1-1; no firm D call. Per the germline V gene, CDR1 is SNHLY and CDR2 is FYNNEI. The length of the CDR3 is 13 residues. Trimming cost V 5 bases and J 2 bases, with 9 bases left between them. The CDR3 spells CASSLHYNTEAFF. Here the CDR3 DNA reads TGTGCCAGCAGTTTGCATTATAACACTGAAGCTTTCTTT.

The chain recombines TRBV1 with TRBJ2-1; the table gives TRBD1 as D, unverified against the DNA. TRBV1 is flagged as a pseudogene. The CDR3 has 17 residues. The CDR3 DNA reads TGCACCAGCAGCCAAGATGGGGGCTTAGGGATTGGCAATGAGCAGTTCTTC. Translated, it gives CTSSQDGGLGIGNEQFF.

The CDR3 loop reads CASSIRGRLTDTQYF. The CDR3 nucleotides read TGTGCCAGTAGTATACGCGGGAGACTGACAGATACGCAGTATTTT. The chain carries TRBV19 and TRBJ2-3, with 7 bases that match TRBD2. V shed 2 bases and J 3 bases; nucleotides not matched to a gene: 5. CDR1 is LNHDA and CDR2 is SQIVND in the germline V gene (reference sequence). This CDR3 contains 15 residues.

The CDR3 reads CASSPDRGRQPQHF. Here the CDR3 DNA reads TGTGCCAGCTCACCGGACAGGGGCCGACAGCCCCAGCATTTT. The chain combines TRBV18 with TRBJ1-5, with 9 bases lining up with TRBD1. The CDR3 has 14 amino acids. Losses at the gene ends were 3 bases for V and 7 bases for J; bases not matched to a gene: 4. Germline CDR1 is KGHSH and CDR2 is LQKENI.

This CDR3 reads CSARGQGNQPQHF. The CDR3 DNA is TGCAGCGCAAGAGGACAGGGCAATCAGCCCCAGCATTTT. The V call is TRBV29-1, the J call TRBJ1-5, with 7 positions matching TRBD1. CDR1 and CDR2 from the germline V gene are SQVTM and ANQGSEA. The J segment lost 2 bases and the V segment lost 7 bases, leaving 5 bases of the junction unmatched. The CDR3 length is 13 residues. Based on the CDR3 plus reference TRBV29-1 and TRBJ1-5, the full variable domain is SAVISQKPSRDICQRGTSLTIQCQVDSQVTMMFWYRQQPGQSLTLIATANQGSEATYESGFVIDKFPISRPNLTFSTLTVSNMSPEDSSIYLCSARGQGNQPQHFGDGTRLSIL.

As DNA, the CDR3 is TGCGCCAGCATACCTAGCGGGTACAATGAGCAGTTCTTC. Protein: CASIPSGYNEQFF. This chain connects TRBV5-1 to TRBJ2-1, with 8 bases matching TRBD2. CDR3 length: 13 amino acids. V was pared by 6 bases and J by 4 bases, with 3 bases of the junction left unmatched. Germline-derived CDR1 and CDR2 are SGHRS and YFSETQ.

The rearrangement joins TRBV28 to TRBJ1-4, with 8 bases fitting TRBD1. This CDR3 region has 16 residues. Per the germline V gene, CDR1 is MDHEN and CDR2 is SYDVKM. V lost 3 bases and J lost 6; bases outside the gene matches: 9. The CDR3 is CASSFYARGRDEKLFF. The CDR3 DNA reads TGTGCCAGCAGTTTCTACGCCAGGGGGCGGGATGAAAAACTGTTTTTT.

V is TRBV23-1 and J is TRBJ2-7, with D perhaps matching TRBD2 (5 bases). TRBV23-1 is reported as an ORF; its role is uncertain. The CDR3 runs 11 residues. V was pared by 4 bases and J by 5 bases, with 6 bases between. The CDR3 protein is CASSPGNEQYF. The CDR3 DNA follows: TGCGCCAGCAGTCCGGGAAACGAGCAGTACTTC.

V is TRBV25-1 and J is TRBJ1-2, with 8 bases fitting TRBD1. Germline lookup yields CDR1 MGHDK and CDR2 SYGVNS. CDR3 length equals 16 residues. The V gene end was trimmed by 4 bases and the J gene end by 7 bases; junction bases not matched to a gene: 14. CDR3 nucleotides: TGTGCCAGCAGTGCTTCTCCTGGACAGGGTTTCAGTGGCTACACCTTC. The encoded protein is CASSASPGQGFSGYTF.

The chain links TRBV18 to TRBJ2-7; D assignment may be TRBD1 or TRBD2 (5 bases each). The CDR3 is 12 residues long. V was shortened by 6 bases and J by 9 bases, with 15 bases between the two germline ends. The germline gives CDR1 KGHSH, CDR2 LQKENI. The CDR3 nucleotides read TGTGCCAGCTCCCCCGACGGGACGGCGCAGTACTTC. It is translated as CASSPDGTAQYF.

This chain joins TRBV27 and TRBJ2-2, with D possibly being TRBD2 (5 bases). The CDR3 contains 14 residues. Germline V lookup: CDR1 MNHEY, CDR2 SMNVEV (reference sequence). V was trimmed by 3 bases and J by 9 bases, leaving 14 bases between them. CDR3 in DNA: TGTGCCAGCAGTTTTTGGTCTACGGGAAGGGAGCTGTTTTTT. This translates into CASSFWSTGRELFF.

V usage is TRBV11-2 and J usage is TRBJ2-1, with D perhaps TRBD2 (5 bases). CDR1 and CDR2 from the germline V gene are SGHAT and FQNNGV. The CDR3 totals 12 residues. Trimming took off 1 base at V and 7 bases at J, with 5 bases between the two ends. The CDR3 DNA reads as TGTGCCAGCAGCTTAGGGAGGAATGAGCAGTTCTTC. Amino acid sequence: CASSLGRNEQFF.

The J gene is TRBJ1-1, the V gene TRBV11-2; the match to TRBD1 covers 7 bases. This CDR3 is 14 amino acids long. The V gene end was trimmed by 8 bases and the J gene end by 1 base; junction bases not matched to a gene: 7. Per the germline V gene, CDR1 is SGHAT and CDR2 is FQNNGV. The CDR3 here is CASGTERRNTEAFF. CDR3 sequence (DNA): TGTGCCAGCGGGACAGAACGACGGAACACTGAAGCTTTCTTT. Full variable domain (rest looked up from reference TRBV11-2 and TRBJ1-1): EAGVAQSPRYKIIEKRQSVAFWCNPISGHATLYWYQQILGQGPKLLIQFQNNGVVDDSQLPKDRFSAERLKGVDSTLKIQPAKLEDSAVYLCASGTERRNTEAFFGQGTRLTVV.